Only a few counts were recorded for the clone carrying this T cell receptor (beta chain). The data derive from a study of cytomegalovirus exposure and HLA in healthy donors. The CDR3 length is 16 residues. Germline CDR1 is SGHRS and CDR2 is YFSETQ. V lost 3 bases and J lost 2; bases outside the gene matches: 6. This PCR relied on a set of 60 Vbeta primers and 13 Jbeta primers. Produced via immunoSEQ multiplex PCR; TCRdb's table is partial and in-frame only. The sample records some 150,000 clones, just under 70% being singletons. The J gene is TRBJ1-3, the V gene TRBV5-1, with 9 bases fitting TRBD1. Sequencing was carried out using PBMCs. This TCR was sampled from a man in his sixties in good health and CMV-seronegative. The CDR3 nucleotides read TGCGCCAGCAGCTGGACCGGGACAGGGACTGGAAACACCATATATTTT. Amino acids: CASSWTGTGTGNTIYF.